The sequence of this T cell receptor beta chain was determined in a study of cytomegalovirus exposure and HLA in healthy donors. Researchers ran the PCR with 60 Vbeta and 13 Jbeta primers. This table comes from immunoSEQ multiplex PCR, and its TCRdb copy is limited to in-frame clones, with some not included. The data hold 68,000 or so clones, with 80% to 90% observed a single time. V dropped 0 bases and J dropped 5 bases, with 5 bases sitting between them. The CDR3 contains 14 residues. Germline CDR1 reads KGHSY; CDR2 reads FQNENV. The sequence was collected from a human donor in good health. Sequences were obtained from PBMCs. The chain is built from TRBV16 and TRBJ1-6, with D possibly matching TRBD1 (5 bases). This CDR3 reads CASSQSGDNSPLHF. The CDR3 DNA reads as TGTGCCAGCAGCCAATCAGGGGATAATTCACCCCTCCACTTT.